This T cell receptor beta chain appears in the sequencing data of a study of cytomegalovirus exposure and HLA in healthy donors. Study-level results: Accounts indicate the classifier identified cytomegalovirus status with strong specificity and sensitivity.

With regard to this clone: What it binds is unknown.

Germline V gives CDR1 MNHEY, CDR2 SVGAGI. The V end was cut by 7 bases, the J end by 0 bases, with 10 bases between. This CDR3 is built from 15 residues. All the people who gave samples were healthy bone marrow donors. Use of 60 Vbeta and 13 Jbeta primers characterized the PCR. Some clones are missing from TCRdb's copy, which holds only in-frame ones; the method was immunoSEQ multiplex PCR. The sample has around 210,000 clones; 75% to 85% are singletons. The chain employs TRBV6-5 and TRBJ1-6; tentative D call: TRBD1 (5 bases). Input material: PBMCs. The receptor was isolated from a woman aged 40 to 49 in good health and CMV-seronegative. The CDR3 protein is CASNYRSSYNSPLHF. The CDR3 DNA is TGTGCCAGCAACTACAGGAGCTCCTATAATTCACCCCTCCACTTT.